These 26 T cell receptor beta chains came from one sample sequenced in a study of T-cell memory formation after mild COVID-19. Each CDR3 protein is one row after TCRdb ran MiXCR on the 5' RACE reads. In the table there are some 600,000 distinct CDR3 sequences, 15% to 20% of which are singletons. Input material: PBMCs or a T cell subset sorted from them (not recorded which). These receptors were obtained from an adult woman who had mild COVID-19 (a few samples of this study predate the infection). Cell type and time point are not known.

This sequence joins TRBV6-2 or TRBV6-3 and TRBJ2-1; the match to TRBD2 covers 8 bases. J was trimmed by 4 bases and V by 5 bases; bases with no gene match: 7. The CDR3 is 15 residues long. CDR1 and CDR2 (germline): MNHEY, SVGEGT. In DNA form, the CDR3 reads TGTGCCAGCAGTCGACCGGGACTAGATTACAATGAGCAGTTCTTC. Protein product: CASSRPGLDYNEQFF.

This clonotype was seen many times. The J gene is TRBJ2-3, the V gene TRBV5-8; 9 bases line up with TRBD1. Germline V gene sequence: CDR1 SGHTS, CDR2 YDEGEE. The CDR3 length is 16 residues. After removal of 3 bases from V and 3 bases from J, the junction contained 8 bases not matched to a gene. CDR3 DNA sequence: TGTGCCAGCAGCTCCCCCCGGGACAGGGTAACAGATACGCAGTATTTT. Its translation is CASSSPRDRVTDTQYF. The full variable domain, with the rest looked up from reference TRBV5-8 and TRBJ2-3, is EAGVTQSPTHLIKTRGQQATLRCSPISGHTSVYWYQQALGLGLQFLLWYDEGEERNRGNFPPRFSGRQFPNYSSELNVNALELEDSALYLCASSSPRDRVTDTQYFGPGTRLTVL.

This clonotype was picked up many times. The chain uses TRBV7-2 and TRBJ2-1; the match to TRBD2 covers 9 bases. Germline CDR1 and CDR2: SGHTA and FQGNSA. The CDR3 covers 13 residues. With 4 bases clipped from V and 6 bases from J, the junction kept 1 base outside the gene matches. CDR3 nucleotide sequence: TGTGCCAGCAGCTATAGCGGGAGCAATGAGCAGTTCTTC. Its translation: CASSYSGSNEQFF.

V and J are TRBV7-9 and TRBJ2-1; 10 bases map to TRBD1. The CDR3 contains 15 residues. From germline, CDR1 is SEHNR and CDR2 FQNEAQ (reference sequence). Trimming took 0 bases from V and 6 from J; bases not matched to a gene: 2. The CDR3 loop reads CASSLAGQGFNEQFF. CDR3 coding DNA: TGTGCCAGCAGCTTAGCGGGACAGGGGTTCAATGAGCAGTTCTTC.

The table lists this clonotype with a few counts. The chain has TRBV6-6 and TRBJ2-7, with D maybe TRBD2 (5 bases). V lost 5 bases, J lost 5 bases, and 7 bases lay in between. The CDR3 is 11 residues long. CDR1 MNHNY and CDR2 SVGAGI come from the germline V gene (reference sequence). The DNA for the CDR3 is TGTGCCAGCAGTCACGGGAACGAGCAGTACTTC. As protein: CASSHGNEQYF.

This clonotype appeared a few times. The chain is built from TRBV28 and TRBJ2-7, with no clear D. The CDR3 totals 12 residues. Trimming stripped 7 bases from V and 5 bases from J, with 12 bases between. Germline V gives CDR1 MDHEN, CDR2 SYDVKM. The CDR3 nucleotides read TGTGCCAGCATAGGACCCGGAGACGAGCAGTACTTC. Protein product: CASIGPGDEQYF.

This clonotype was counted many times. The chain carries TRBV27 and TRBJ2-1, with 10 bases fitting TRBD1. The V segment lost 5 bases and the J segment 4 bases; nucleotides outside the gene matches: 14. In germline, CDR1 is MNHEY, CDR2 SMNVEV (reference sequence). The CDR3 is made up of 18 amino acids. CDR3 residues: CASSQTGGSLIPYNEQFF. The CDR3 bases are TGTGCCAGCAGTCAGACAGGGGGCTCTTTGATTCCTTACAATGAGCAGTTCTTC.

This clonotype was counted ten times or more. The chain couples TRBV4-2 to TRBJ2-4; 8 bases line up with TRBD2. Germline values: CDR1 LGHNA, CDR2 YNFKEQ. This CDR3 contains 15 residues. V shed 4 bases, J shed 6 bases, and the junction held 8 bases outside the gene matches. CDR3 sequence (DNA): TGTGCCAGCAGCCCCGAGAGCGGGGGTGGAAACATTCAGTACTTC. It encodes CASSPESGGGNIQYF.

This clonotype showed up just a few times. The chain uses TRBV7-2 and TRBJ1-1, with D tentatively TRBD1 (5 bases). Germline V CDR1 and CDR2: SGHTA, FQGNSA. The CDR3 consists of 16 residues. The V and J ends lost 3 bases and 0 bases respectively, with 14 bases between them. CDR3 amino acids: CASSFQAGLMNTEAFF. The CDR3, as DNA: TGTGCCAGCAGCTTTCAAGCAGGGCTTATGAACACTGAAGCTTTCTTT.

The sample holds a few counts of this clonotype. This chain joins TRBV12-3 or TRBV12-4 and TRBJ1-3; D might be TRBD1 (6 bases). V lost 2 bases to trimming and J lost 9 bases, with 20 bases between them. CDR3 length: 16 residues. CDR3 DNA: TGTGCCAGCAGTTTATCGAGGGGACACCCAGGAGGCACCATATATTTT. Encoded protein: CASSLSRGHPGGTIYF.

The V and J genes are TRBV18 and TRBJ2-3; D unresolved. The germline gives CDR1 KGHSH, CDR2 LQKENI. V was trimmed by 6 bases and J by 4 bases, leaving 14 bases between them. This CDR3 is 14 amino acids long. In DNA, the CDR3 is TGTGCCAGCTCCGAACTTAGGTCCTCAGATACGCAGTATTTT. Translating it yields CASSELRSSDTQYF. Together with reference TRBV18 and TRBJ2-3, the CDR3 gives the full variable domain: NAGVMQNPRHLVRRRGQEARLRCSPMKGHSHVYWYRQLPEEGLKFMVYLQKENIIDESGMPKERFSAEFPKEGPSILRIQQVVRGDSAAYFCASSELRSSDTQYFGPGTRLTVL.

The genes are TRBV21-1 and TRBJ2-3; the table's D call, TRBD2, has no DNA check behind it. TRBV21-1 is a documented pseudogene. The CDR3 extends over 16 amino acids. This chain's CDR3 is CASSPGTSENPDTQYF. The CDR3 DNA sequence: TGTGCCAGCAGCCCGGGGACTAGCGAGAACCCAGATACGCAGTATTTT.

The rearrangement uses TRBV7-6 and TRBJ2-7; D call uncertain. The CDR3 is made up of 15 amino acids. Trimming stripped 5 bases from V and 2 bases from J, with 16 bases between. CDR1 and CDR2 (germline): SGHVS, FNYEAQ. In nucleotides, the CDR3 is TGTGCCAGCAGCCCGGGCGCGGACGGAGCCTACGAGCAGTACTTC. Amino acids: CASSPGADGAYEQYF. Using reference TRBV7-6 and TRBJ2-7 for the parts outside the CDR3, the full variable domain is GAGVSQSPRYKVTKRGQDVALRCDPISGHVSLYWYRQALGQGPEFLTYFNYEAQQDKSGLPNDRFSAERPEGSISTLTIQRTEQRDSAMYRCASSPGADGAYEQYFGPGTRLTVT.

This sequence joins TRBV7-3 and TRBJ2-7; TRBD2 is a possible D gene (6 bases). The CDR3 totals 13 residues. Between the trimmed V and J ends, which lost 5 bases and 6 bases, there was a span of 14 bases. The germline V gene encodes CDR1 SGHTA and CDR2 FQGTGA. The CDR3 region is CASSPSGLSEQYF. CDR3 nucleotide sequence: TGTGCCAGCAGCCCCTCGGGACTCAGCGAGCAGTACTTC.

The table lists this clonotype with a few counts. The CDR3 region has the DNA TGTGCCACCAGCGTTAGCGCCTCCTACAATGAGCAGTTCTTC. Its protein is CATSVSASYNEQFF. This chain links TRBV15 with TRBJ2-1; D possibly corresponds to TRBD2 (5 bases). The CDR3 totals 14 residues. Germline values: CDR1 LNHNV, CDR2 YYDKDF (reference sequence). V lost 5 bases, J lost 0 bases, and 8 bases lay in between.

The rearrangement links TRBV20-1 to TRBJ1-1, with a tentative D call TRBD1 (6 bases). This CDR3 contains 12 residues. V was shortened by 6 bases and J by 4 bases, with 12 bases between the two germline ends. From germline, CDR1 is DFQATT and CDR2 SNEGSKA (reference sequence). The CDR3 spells CSAIQGPTEAFF. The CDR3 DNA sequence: TGCAGTGCGATTCAGGGGCCCACTGAAGCTTTCTTT.

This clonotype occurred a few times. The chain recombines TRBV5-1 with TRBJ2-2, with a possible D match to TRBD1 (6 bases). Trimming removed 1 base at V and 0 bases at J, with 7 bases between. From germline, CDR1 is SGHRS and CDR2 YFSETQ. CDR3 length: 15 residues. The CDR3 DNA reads TGCGCCAGCAGCTTGAACAGGGCGAACACCGGGGAGCTGTTTTTT. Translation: CASSLNRANTGELFF.

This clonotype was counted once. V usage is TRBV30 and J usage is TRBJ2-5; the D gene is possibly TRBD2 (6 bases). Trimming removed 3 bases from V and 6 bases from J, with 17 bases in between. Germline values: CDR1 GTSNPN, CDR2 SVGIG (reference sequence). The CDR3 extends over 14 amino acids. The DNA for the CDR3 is TGTGCCTGGAGAGTTAATAGCGGTACCAAGACCCAGTACTTC. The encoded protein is CAWRVNSGTKTQYF.

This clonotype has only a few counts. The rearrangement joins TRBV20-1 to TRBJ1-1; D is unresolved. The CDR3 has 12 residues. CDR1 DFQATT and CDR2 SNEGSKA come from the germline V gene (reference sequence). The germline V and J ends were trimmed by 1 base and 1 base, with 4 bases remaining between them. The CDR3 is CSARAGNTEAFF. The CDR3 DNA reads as TGCAGTGCTAGAGCGGGGAACACTGAAGCTTTCTTT.

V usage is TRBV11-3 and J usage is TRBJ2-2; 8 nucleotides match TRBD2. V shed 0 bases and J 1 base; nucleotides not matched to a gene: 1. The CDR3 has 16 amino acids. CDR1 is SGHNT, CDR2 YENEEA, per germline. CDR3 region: CASSLESGGNTGELFF. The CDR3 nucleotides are TGTGCCAGCAGCTTAGAGAGCGGGGGGAACACCGGGGAGCTGTTTTTT.

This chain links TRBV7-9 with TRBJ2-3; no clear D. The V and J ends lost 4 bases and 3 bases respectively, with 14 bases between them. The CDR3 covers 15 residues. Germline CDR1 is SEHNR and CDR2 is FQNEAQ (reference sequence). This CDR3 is CASSSFLTETDTQYF. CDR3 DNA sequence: TGTGCCAGCAGCTCGTTCCTAACCGAGACAGATACGCAGTATTTT.

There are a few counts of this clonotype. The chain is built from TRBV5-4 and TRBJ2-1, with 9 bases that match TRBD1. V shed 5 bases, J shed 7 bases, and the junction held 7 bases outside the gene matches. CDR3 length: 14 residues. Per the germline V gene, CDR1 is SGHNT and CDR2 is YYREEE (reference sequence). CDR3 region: CASRSGTGKNEQFF. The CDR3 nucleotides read TGTGCCAGCAGATCCGGGACAGGGAAGAATGAGCAGTTCTTC.

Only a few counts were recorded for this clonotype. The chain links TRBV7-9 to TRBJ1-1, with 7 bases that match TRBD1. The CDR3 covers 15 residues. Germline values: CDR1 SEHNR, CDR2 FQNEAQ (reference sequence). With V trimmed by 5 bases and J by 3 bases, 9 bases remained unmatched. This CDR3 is CASSVSRGIHTEAFF. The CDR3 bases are TGTGCCAGCAGCGTCTCCAGGGGGATACACACTGAAGCTTTCTTT.

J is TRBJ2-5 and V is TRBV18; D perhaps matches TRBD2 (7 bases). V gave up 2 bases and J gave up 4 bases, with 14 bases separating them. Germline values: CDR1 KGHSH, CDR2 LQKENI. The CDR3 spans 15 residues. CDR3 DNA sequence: TGTGCCAGCTCACCAGGCGGGGGCGGGTCAGAGACCCAGTACTTC. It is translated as CASSPGGGGSETQYF.

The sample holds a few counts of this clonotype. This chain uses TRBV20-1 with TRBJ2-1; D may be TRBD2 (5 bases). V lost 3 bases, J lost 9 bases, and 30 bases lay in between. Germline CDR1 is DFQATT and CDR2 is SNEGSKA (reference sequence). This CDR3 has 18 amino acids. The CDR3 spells CSASLLAGQIPGRLEQFF. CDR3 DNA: TGCAGTGCTAGCCTCCTCGCGGGCCAGATTCCAGGTAGACTTGAGCAGTTCTTC.

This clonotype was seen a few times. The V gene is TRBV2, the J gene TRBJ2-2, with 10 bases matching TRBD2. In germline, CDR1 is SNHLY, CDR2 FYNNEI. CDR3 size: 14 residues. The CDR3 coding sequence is TGTGCTAGTAAGCGGGAGGGAAACACCGGGGAGCTGTTTTTT. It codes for CASKREGNTGELFF.